This section outlines one TCR beta chain sequence together with its context. The target of this receptor is not known. No base quality information exists; no much larger clone differs at one position. Libraries were made using the immunoSEQ multiplex PCR assay. TCRdb carries this immuneACCESS record with in-frame sequences only. Its versions omit some clonotypes, under half of them owing to an unresolved V gene in the studies checked, with the rest unexplained. The sample table holds approximately 15,000 clones, of which around 80% were seen once. The top ten hold less than 2% of the sample. For CDR1 and CDR2, the germline V gene lists SNHLY and FYNNEI. Its CDR3 holds 14 amino acids, cysteine through phenylalanine. Only CDR3 DNA remains: 42 bases, in frame from the first base. Compared with germline, V lacks 6 bases and J lacks 6 bases; bases without a gene match: 5. Mismatch repair deficiency in every enrolled patient was established by polymerase chain reaction or immunohistochemistry. TCR sequencing was carried out for a few patients who responded to pembrolizumab therapy. In the phase II trial, pembrolizumab PD-1 blockade was tested prospectively in advanced mismatch repair-deficient cancers, no matter which tissue of origin the cancers came from. Serial peripheral blood T cell samples were collected before and at multiple times after starting PD-1 blockade. The timing of each blood sample was reported as weeks after the first dose of pembrolizumab.

This sample is drawn from a study of PD-1 blockade in mismatch repair-deficient tumors (dated by TCRdb to the late 2010s). The study in broad terms: Between late 2013 and 2016, approximately 90 consecutive patients with 11 to 12 mismatch repair-deficient cancer types, all previously treated and progressing, were enrolled in the trial. Deep sequencing of TCR CDR3 regions was used to track tumor-associated T cell clones in peripheral blood of patients responding to PD-1 blockade. Study-level results and caveats: Rapid expansion after pembrolizumab followed by contraction, generally before radiologic responses, was shown by tumor-resident clones, which were often undetectable in blood before treatment.

The TCR was taken from an adult with mismatch repair-deficient cancer. The chain uses TRBV2 and TRBJ1-1, with 12 bases matching TRBD1. The sample was PBMCs, taken approximately 14 weeks after starting pembrolizumab. The encoded CDR3 is CASRGQGASSEAFF. Read as DNA, the sequence is TGTGCCAGCAGGGGACAGGGGGCTTCTTCTGAAGCTTTCTTT.